In this sample, the clone carrying this T cell receptor beta chain turned up many times. Its antigen remains unknown. The entry originates in a study of T-cell reconstitution after alpha-beta-depleted transplantation in children. Study results and limitations: Two months or so post-transplant, alpha-beta T cells reportedly derived from several hundred expanded graft clones. Certain patients had high TCRbeta diversity at day 60, and it came from recipient T cells and thymic progenitors that survived. Newly made T cells mostly supplied T-cell counts and diversity one year after transplant.

The germline V and J ends were trimmed by 6 bases and 0 bases, with 15 bases remaining between them. Per germline, CDR1 SEHNR and CDR2 FQNEAQ (reference sequence). The CDR3 extends over 16 amino acids. It was with unique molecular identifiers that the TCRbeta library was prepared. Each CDR3 protein gets one entry after TCRdb re-called the PCR reads with MiXCR. The repertoire holds almost 500,000 distinct CDR3 sequences, more than 9% seen once, with 2% in the top ten. The sequences come from PBMCs, collected before TCRalphabeta/CD19-depleted stem cell transplant. The receptor was isolated from a child aged 2-9 years with inherited bone marrow failure, due to receive a stem cell transplant. This sequence joins TRBV7-9 and TRBJ2-1; TRBD2 is a possible D gene (5 bases). CDR3 loop: CASRGPSRSSYNEQFF. Here the CDR3 DNA reads TGTGCCAGCAGGGGCCCTAGCCGTAGCTCCTACAATGAGCAGTTCTTC.